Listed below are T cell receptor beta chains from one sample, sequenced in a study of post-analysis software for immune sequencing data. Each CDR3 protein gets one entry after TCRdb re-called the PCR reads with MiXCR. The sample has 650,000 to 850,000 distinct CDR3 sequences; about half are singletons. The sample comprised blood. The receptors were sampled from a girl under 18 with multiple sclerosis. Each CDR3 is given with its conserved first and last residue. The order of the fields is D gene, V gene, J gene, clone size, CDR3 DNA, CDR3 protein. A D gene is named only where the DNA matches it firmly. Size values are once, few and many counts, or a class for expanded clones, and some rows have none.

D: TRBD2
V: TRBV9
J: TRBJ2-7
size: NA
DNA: TGTGCCAGCAGCGTTGCCGGGGCAGCGGGAGACGAGCAGTACTTC
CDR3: CASSVAGAAGDEQYF

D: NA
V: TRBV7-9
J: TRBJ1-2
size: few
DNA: TGTGCCAGCAGCCAAAATGTGGAGGGACCCTATGGCTACACCTTC
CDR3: CASSQNVEGPYGYTF

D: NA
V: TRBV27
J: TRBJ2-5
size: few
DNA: TGTGCCAGCAGCTTCACAGGTCTTGAGACCCAGTACTTC
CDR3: CASSFTGLETQYF

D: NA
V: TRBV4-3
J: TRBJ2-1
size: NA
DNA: TGCGCCAGCAGCCCTAACCCACTAAATGAGCAGTTCTTC
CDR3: CASSPNPLNEQFF

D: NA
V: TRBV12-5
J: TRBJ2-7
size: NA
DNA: TGTGCTAGTGGTTTGGGTACCTCCTACGAGCAGTACTTC
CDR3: CASGLGTSYEQYF

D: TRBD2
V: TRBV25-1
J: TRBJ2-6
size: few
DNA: TGTGCCAGCGCGGGACTAGCGTTTGGGGCCAACGTCCTGACTTTC
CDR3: CASAGLAFGANVLTF

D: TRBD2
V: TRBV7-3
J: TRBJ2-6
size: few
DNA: TGTGCCAGCAGCTTATACGGGGGGTCTGGGGCCAACGTCCTGACTTTC
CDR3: CASSLYGGSGANVLTF

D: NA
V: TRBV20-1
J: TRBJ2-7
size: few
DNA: TGCAGTGCGGGGGGGCGGACTATATACGAGCAGTACTTC
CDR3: CSAGGRTIYEQYF

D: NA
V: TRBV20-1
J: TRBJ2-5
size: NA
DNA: TGCAGTGCTATTAAGGGGACCCAGTACTTC
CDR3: CSAIKGTQYF

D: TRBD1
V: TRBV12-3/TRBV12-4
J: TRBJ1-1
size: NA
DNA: TGTGCCAGCAGACGACAGGGGCCTGAAGCTTTCTTT
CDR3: CASRRQGPEAFF

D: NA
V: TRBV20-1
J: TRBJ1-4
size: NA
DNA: TGCAGTGCTAGAGATCTTCAAACGGGGGGTTTTAATGAAAAACTGTTTTTT
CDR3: CSARDLQTGGFNEKLFF

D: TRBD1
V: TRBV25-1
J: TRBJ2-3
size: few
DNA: TGTGCCAGCACCCGGACAGGGGGCTTCACAGATACGCAGTATTTT
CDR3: CASTRTGGFTDTQYF

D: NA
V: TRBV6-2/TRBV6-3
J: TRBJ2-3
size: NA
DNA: TGTGCCAGCAGTTACTCCCCCCTGGAATGGTTGACGGCAGATACGCAGTATTTT
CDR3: CASSYSPLEWLTADTQYF

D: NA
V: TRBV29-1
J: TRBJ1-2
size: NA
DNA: TGCAGCGTTGAAGGGATGGAGGGTGGCTACACCTTC
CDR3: CSVEGMEGGYTF

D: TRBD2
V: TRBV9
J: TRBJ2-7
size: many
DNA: TGTGCCAGCAGCGAAGGTTCTAGCGGACTCTACGAGCAGTACTTC
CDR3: CASSEGSSGLYEQYF

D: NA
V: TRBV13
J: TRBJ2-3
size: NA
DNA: TGTGCCAGCAGCTTACTGGTACCTACAGATACGCAGTATTTT
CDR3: CASSLLVPTDTQYF

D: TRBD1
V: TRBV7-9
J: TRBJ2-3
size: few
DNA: TGTGCCAGCAGCACCTGGGGACAGGGATTGAGGGGTGCGCCAGATACGCAGTATTTT
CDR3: CASSTWGQGLRGAPDTQYF

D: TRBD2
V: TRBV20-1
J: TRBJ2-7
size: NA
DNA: TGCAGTGCTAGAGATCTGAAGCGGGACCCCTACGAGCAGTACTTC
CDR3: CSARDLKRDPYEQYF

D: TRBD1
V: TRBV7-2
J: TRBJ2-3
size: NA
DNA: TGTGCCAACAGCTTCGGGACAGCGGATGGGGAAGCTAGCACAGATACGCAGTATTTT
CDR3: CANSFGTADGEASTDTQYF

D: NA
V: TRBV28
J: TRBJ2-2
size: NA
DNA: TGTGCCAGCAGCCCCACAGGGTGGGGAACCGGGGAGCTGTTTTTT
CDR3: CASSPTGWGTGELFF

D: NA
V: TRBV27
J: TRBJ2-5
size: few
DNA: TGTGCCAGCAGGCGAGCGGAGACCCAGTACTTC
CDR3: CASRRAETQYF

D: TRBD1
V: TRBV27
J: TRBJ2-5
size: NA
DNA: TGTGCCAGCAGTCCGCGGGCCAGGGGGGAGACCCAGTACTTC
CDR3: CASSPRARGETQYF

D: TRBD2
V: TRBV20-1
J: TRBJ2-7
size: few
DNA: TGCAGTGCGGACAAGGGCGGGAGCCTCTCCTACGAGCAGTACTTC
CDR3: CSADKGGSLSYEQYF

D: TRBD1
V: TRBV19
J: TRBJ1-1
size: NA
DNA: TGTGCCAGTCATGGACAGGGGATCATGAACACTGAAGCTTTCTTT
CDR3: CASHGQGIMNTEAFF

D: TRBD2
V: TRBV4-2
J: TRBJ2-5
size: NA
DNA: TGTGCCAGCAGCCAAGCGGTAGCGGGAGAGACCCAGTACTTC
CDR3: CASSQAVAGETQYF

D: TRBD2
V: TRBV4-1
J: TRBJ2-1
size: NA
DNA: TGCGCCAGCAGCCAAGCGCGCGGGAGGGACGCCTACAATGAGCAGTTCTTC
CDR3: CASSQARGRDAYNEQFF

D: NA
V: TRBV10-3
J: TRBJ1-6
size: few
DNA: TGTGCCATCAGCGAAAACGTGGGACAAACTAATTCACCCCTCCACTTT
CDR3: CAISENVGQTNSPLHF

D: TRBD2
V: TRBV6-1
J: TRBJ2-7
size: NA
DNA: TGTGCCAGCGGTGGGCTAGCGGAGGAGTACAATGAGCAGTACTTC
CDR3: CASGGLAEEYNEQYF

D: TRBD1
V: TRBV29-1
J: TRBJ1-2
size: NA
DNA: TGCAGCGTTGAAGACCGGGGACAGGGGCACGGAGCTAACTATGGCTACACCTTC
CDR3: CSVEDRGQGHGANYGYTF

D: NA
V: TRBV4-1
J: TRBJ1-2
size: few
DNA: TGCGCCAGCAGCCAAGAGGCCAGCTATGGCTACACCTTC
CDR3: CASSQEASYGYTF

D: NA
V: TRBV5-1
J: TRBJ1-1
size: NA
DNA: TGCGCCAGCAGCTTGGCCGGGAAACATGATGAAGCTTTCTTT
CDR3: CASSLAGKHDEAFF

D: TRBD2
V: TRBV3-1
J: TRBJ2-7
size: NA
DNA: TGTGCCAGCAGCCAGTCTAGGACTAGCGCTTACGAGCAGTACTTC
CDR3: CASSQSRTSAYEQYF

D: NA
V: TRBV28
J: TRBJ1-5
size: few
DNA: TGTGCCAGCAGCCCCACATTAGGAGGGGAGAATCAGCCCCAGCATTTT
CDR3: CASSPTLGGENQPQHF

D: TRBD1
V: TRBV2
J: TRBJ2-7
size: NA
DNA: TGTGCCAGCAGTGAGGGGGACAGCGACTCCTACGAGCAGTACTTC
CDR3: CASSEGDSDSYEQYF

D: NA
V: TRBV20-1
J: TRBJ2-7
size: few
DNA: TGCAGTGTTAGGGACCCTCGGACTCCATACGAGCAGTACTTC
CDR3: CSVRDPRTPYEQYF